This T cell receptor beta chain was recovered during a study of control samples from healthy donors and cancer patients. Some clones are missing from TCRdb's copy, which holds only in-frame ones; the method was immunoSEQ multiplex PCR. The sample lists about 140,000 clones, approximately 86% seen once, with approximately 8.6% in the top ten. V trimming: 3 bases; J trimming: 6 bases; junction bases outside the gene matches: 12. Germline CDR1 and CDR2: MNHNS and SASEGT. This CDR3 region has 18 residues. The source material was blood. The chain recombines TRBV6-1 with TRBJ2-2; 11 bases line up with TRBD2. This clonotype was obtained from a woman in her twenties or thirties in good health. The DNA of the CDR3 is TGTGCCAGCAGTGAGGGGACTAGCGGTAGGGGTTTGGCCGGGGAGCTGTTTTTT. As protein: CASSEGTSGRGLAGELFF.